This TCR beta chain was identified in a study of cytomegalovirus exposure and HLA in healthy donors. Study observations and caveats: Later analysis identified about 18,000 TCR beta sequences associated with HLA alleles, using a false discovery rate threshold of 0.05. A later analysis found most CMV-associated TCR beta chains apparently HLA-restricted.

Remarks on this clone: Its antigen is not identified.

The PCR contained 60 Vbeta and 13 Jbeta primers. Generated by immunoSEQ multiplex PCR, the TCRdb table keeps only in-frame clones and is missing some. The data contain 210,000 or so clones, 80% to 90% of them singletons. Input material: PBMCs. This clonotype originated in a girl aged 2-15 years in good health and CMV-seronegative.

The CDR3 sequence is CASSPQTGGGEKLFF. In DNA form, the CDR3 reads TGCGCCAGCAGCCCGCAGACAGGGGGAGGTGAAAAACTGTTTTTT. V is TRBV5-1 and J is TRBJ1-4, with 9 positions matching TRBD1. The V gene's germline CDR1 is SGHRS and CDR2 YFSETQ. The CDR3 loop spans 15 amino acids. V was clipped by 4 bases and J by 7 bases; unmatched bases: 8.